These T cell receptor beta chains were read from a single sample in a study of blood T cell repertoires in COVID-19. TCRdb's copy holds only in-frame clones and misses some; the assay was immunoSEQ multiplex PCR. The sample holds over 40,000 clones, roughly 90% seen once. Sequencing was done on a sample of peripheral blood. The receptors come from a man older than 75 with acute or convalescent COVID-19. CDR3s include the opening cysteine and the closing phenylalanine or tryptophan. The D gene is left open where the match is weak. Clone size is given for some rows only: seen once, a few or many times, or a class if the clone is expanded.

J: TRBJ2-1; size: -; D: TRBD1; V: TRBV19; DNA: TGTGCCAGTAGTACAGACAGGGGGCTTGGTGAGCAGTTCTTC; CDR3: CASSTDRGLGEQFF
J: TRBJ1-6; size: -; D: TRBD1; V: TRBV19; DNA: TGTGCCAGTAGAACTAAGACCGGGACAGGGAATTCACCCCTCCACTTT; CDR3: CASRTKTGTGNSPLHF
J: TRBJ2-7; size: -; D: TRBD1; V: TRBV9; DNA: TGTGCCAGCAGCGCGACAGGGTCTAGAAGCGAGCAGTACTTC; CDR3: CASSATGSRSEQYF
J: TRBJ1-2; size: -; D: -; V: TRBV12-5; DNA: TGTGCTAGTGGTTTGGGCCGACAGGTGGGTGGCTACACCTTC; CDR3: CASGLGRQVGGYTF
J: TRBJ1-3; size: -; D: -; V: TRBV29-1; DNA: TGCAGCGTTGATGGCGGTGGAAACACCATATATTTT; CDR3: CSVDGGGNTIYF
J: TRBJ2-3; size: -; D: -; V: TRBV30; DNA: TGTGCCTGGAGTGCCGCGGGACCTCTGGGCACAGATACGCAGTATTTT; CDR3: CAWSAAGPLGTDTQYF
J: TRBJ2-5; size: -; D: -; V: TRBV25-1; DNA: TGTGCCAGCAGTGACCTAGCTGCTGGGGCCCAGTACTTC; CDR3: CASSDLAAGAQYF
J: TRBJ1-2; size: -; D: -; V: TRBV6-6; DNA: TGTGCCAGCAGACCAAGACAACATGGCTACACCTTC; CDR3: CASRPRQHGYTF
J: TRBJ2-3; size: -; D: TRBD2; V: TRBV4-1; DNA: TGCGCCAGCAGCCGCCCTAGCGGGGGATTTAGGGTGGCAGATACGCAGTATTTT; CDR3: CASSRPSGGFRVADTQYF
J: TRBJ2-5; size: -; D: TRBD1; V: TRBV19; DNA: TGTGCCAGTAGAAAGGGGGCCCTGTACCAAGAGACCCAGTACTTC; CDR3: CASRKGALYQETQYF
J: TRBJ1-2; size: -; D: -; V: TRBV7-9; DNA: TGTGCCAGCAGCTTAGCCGACTACCGGTATGGCTACACCTTC; CDR3: CASSLADYRYGYTF
J: TRBJ1-1; size: -; D: -; V: TRBV11-2; DNA: TGTGCCAGCAGCTTAGTGACAGTATCGAACACTGAAGCTTTCTTT; CDR3: CASSLVTVSNTEAFF
J: TRBJ2-5; size: -; D: TRBD2; V: TRBV15; DNA: TGTGCCACCAGCTCTCCGGGACTAGCGGGGTTCACCCAGTACTTC; CDR3: CATSSPGLAGFTQYF
J: TRBJ1-5; size: -; D: TRBD1; V: TRBV19; DNA: TGTGCCAGTAGTATAGATGGGACAGGTATACAGCCCCAGCATTTT; CDR3: CASSIDGTGIQPQHF
J: TRBJ1-2; size: -; D: -; V: TRBV7-9; DNA: TGTGCCAGCAGTCTAGAACTAGCGCTAGTCTATGGCTACACCTTC; CDR3: CASSLELALVYGYTF
J: TRBJ1-1; size: -; D: -; V: TRBV3-1/TRBV3-2; DNA: TGTGCCAGCAGCCCCGGGGGGGCAACTGAAGCTTTCTTT; CDR3: CASSPGGATEAFF
J: TRBJ1-5; size: -; D: -; V: TRBV19; DNA: TGTGCCAGTACCCCAGACTACAGCAATCAGCCCCAGCATTTT; CDR3: CASTPDYSNQPQHF
J: TRBJ1-2; size: -; D: TRBD1; V: TRBV18; DNA: TGTGCCAGCTCCCTTGGACAGGGAGGCTACACCTTC; CDR3: CASSLGQGGYTF
J: TRBJ1-5; size: -; D: TRBD1; V: TRBV27; DNA: TGTGCCAGCAGCCGGAGAGCAGGGGGCATCCATCAGCCCCAGCATTTT; CDR3: CASSRRAGGIHQPQHF
J: TRBJ2-7; size: -; D: TRBD1; V: TRBV2; DNA: TGTGCCAGCAGTGAAGGCGACAGGGGCCGCCGGCAGTACTTC; CDR3: CASSEGDRGRRQYF
J: TRBJ1-2; size: -; D: -; V: TRBV7-9; DNA: TGTGCCAGCAGCTTCCCCGGGACTTGGCGTTACTATGGCTACACCTTC; CDR3: CASSFPGTWRYYGYTF
J: TRBJ1-6; size: -; D: -; V: TRBV5-5; DNA: TGTGCCAGCAGCTTATACGGAACAGTTGCCCGACAGGACCTTAATTCACCCCTCCACTTT; CDR3: CASSLYGTVARQDLNSPLHF
J: TRBJ1-1; size: -; D: -; V: TRBV18; DNA: TGTGCCAGCTCACCACCGGGACTAAGGAACACTGAAGCTTTCTTT; CDR3: CASSPPGLRNTEAFF
J: TRBJ1-1; size: once; D: TRBD1; V: TRBV5-1; DNA: TGCGCCAGCAGCTTGGCACCGGGACAGGGGGCTGTAACTGAAGCTTTCTTT; CDR3: CASSLAPGQGAVTEAFF
J: TRBJ1-2; size: -; D: -; V: TRBV19; DNA: TGTGCCAGTACCTACAGGGACGAGGGAAACTATGGCTACACCTTC; CDR3: CASTYRDEGNYGYTF
J: TRBJ1-6; size: -; D: -; V: TRBV19; DNA: TGTGCCAGTACCGCCGGGGGAAGTCGATCACCCCTCCACTTT; CDR3: CASTAGGSRSPLHF